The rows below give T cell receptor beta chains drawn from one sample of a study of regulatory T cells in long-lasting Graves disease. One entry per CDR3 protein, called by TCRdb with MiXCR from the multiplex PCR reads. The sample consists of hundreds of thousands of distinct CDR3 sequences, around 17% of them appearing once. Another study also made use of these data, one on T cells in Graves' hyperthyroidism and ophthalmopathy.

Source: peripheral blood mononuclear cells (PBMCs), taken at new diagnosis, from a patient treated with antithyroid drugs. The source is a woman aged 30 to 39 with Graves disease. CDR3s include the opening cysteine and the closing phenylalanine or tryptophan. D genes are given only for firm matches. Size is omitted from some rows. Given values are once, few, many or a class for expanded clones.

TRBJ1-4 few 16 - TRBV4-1 CASSLGVSAQGEKLFF TGCGCCAGCAGCCTCGGTGTTTCGGCACAAGGTGAAAAACTGTTTTTT
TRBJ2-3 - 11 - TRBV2 CASAESSAQYF TGTGCCAGCGCGGAGTCTAGTGCGCAGTATTTT
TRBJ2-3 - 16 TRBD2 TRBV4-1 CASSQRGLAATDTQYF TGCGCCAGCAGCCAACGCGGACTAGCGGCCACAGATACGCAGTATTTT
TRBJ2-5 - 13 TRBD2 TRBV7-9 CASRRLAEETQYF TGTGCCAGCAGGCGACTAGCCGAAGAGACCCAGTACTTC
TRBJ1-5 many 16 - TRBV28 CASSGLTWMGGQPQHF TGTGCCAGCAGTGGCCTGACGTGGATGGGGGGTCAGCCCCAGCATTTT
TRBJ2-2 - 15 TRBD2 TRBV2 CASKREWSNTGELFF TGTGCCAGCAAGCGGGAGTGGTCAAACACCGGGGAGCTGTTTTTT
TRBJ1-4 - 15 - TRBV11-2 CASSSRGLQKEKLFF TGTGCCAGCAGCTCCCGGGGCCTACAGAAGGAAAAACTGTTTTTT
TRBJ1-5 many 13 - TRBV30 CAWSVGWDQPQHF TGTGCCTGGAGTGTAGGGTGGGATCAGCCCCAGCATTTT
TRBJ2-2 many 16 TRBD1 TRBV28 CASSFPRQGLDGELFF TGTGCCAGCAGTTTCCCCAGACAGGGGCTCGACGGGGAGCTGTTTTTT
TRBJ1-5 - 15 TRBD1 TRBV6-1 CASILGDSPAKPQHF TGTGCCAGCATCCTCGGGGACAGTCCCGCGAAGCCCCAGCATTTT
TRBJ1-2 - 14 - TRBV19 CASSPNDRTYGYTF TGTGCCAGTAGCCCGAACGACAGGACCTATGGCTACACCTTC
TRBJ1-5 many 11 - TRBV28 CASSRDQPQHF TGTGCCAGCAGCCGAGATCAGCCCCAGCATTTT
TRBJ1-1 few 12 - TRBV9 CASSQLVGEAFF TGTGCCAGCAGCCAACTCGTAGGTGAAGCTTTCTTT
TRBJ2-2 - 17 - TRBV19 CVSSIGGGSGGTGELFF TGTGTCAGTAGTATTGGAGGGGGCTCCGGGGGTACCGGGGAGCTGTTTTTT
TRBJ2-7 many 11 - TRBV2 CASSKVYEQYF TGTGCCAGCAGCAAAGTATACGAGCAGTACTTC
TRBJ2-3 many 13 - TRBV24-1 CATRQGSTDTQYF TGTGCCACCAGGCAGGGATCGACAGATACGCAGTATTTT
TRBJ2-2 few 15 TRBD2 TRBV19 CASSIEAGAPGELFF TGTGCCAGTAGTATAGAAGCGGGAGCCCCCGGGGAGCTGTTTTTT
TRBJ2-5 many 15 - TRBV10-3 CAISESGHPGETQYF TGTGCCATCAGTGAGTCTGGACACCCTGGAGAGACCCAGTACTTC
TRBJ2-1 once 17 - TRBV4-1 CASSQDPPASVNTEQFF TGCGCCAGCAGCCAAGATCCCCCAGCTAGTGTGAATACTGAGCAGTTCTTC
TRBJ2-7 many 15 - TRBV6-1 CASSDLDRWDYEQYF TGTGCCAGCAGTGACCTGGACAGATGGGACTACGAGCAGTACTTC
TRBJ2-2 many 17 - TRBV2 CASKGAETARVTGELFF TGTGCCAGCAAAGGTGCCGAGACGGCCAGAGTAACCGGGGAGCTGTTTTTT
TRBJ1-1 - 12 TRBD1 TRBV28 CASSLLTGAAFF TGTGCCAGCAGTTTACTGACAGGGGCCGCTTTCTTT
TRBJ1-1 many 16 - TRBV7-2 CASSRAPGPPRTEAFF TGTGCCAGCAGCCGCGCACCGGGTCCCCCGAGAACTGAAGCTTTCTTT
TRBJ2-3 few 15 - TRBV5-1 CASSLRLGLADTQYF TGTGCCAGCAGCCTCCGGCTGGGGCTGGCAGATACGCAGTATTTT
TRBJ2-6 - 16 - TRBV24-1 CATSDWRVSGANVLTF TGTGCCACCAGTGATTGGAGGGTCTCTGGGGCCAACGTCCTGACTTTC
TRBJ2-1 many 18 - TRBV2 CASRASVSRMGSYNEQFF TGTGCCAGCAGAGCCTCGGTCTCGCGGATGGGCTCCTACAATGAGCAGTTCTTC
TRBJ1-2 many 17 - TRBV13 CASSLTIIEGSLRGYTF TGTGCCAGCAGCTTAACCATCATCGAGGGGTCCCTGAGGGGCTACACCTTC
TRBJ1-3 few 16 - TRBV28 CASSLYGGAGGNTIYF TGTGCCAGCAGTTTATATGGCGGGGCGGGAGGAAACACCATATATTTT
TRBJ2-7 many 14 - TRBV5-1 CASSLVSETYEQYF TGCGCCAGCAGCTTGGTGTCAGAAACCTACGAGCAGTACTTC
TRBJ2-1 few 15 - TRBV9 CASGLGPSSYNEQFF TGTGCCAGCGGTCTAGGGCCCAGCTCCTACAATGAGCAGTTCTTC
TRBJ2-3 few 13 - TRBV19 CASSSRDTDTQYF TGTGCCAGTAGTAGCCGGGACACAGATACGCAGTATTTT
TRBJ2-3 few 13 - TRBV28 CASSRSSADTQYF TGTGCCAGCAGCCGCTCTAGTGCAGATACGCAGTATTTT
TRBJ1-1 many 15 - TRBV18 CASSPQGPADTEAFF TGTGCCAGCTCACCACAGGGCCCGGCGGACACTGAAGCTTTCTTT
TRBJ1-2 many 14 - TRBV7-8 CASSERLEYVGYTF TGTGCCAGCAGCGAACGGTTGGAATATGTTGGCTACACCTTC
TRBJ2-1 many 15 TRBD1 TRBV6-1 CASSPDRGTYNEQFF TGTGCCAGCAGTCCGGACAGGGGGACGTACAATGAGCAGTTCTTC
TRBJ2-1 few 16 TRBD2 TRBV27 CASSSLLAGADNEQFF TGTGCCAGCAGTTCCCTCCTAGCGGGAGCCGACAATGAGCAGTTCTTC
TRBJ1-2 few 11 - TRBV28 CASRFGRGLVF TGTGCCAGCAGATTCGGGCGGGGGCTTGTATTC
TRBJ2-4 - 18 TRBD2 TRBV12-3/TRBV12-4 CASSFWLAGAIAKNIQYF TGTGCCAGCAGTTTCTGGCTAGCGGGGGCTATAGCCAAAAACATTCAGTACTTC
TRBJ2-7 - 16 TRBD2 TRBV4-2 CASSPVPSGVSYEQYF TGTGCCAGCAGCCCCGTCCCTAGCGGGGTATCCTACGAGCAGTACTTC